This TCR beta chain emerged from a study of blood T cell repertoires in COVID-19. TCRdb's table, derived via immunoSEQ multiplex PCR, lists solely in-frame clones and lacks some. In the table there are 280,000 or so clones, about 85% of which are singletons. Per germline, CDR1 SEHNR and CDR2 FQNEAQ (reference sequence). V lost 8 bases to trimming and J lost 10 bases, with 18 bases between them. The CDR3 is made up of 14 amino acids. This clonotype was sampled from a human donor in a cohort sampled during active COVID-19. Material for sequencing was peripheral blood. The V and J genes are TRBV7-9 and TRBJ1-6, with a tentative D call TRBD1 (5 bases). The CDR3 region has the DNA TGTGCCAGCCCGCCGGAGAGCCGGGGGTCACCCCTCCACTTT. It codes for CASPPESRGSPLHF.